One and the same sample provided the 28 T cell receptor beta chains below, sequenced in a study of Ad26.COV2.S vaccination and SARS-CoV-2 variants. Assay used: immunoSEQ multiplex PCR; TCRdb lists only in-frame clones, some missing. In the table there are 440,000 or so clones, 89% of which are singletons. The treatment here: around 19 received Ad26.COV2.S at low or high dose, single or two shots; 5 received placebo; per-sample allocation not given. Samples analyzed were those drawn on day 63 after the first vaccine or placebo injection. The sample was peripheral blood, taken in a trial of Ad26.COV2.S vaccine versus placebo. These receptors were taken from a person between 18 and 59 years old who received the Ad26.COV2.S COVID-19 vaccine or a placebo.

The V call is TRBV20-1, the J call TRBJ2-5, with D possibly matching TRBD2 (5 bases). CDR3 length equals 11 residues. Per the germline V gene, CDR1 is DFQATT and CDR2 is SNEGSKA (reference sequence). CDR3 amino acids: CQSDYQETQYF. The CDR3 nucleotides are TGCCAGTCGGACTACCAAGAGACCCAGTACTTC.

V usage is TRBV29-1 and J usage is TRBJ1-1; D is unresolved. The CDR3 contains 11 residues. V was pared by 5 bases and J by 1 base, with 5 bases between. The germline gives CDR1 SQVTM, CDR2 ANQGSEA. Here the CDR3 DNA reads TGCAGCGTTCTGGCGAACACTGAAGCTTTCTTT. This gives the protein CSVLANTEAFF.

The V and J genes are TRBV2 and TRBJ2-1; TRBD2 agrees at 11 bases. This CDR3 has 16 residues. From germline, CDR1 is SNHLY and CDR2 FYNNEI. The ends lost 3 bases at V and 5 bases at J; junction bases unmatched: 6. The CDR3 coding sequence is TGTGCCAGCAGTGAGTTGGAACTAGCGGGAGACAATGAGCAGTTCTTC. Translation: CASSELELAGDNEQFF.

For the CDR3, the DNA is TGTGCCAGCTCCCCCGGGACTAGCGGGACCAACGATCAGTTCTTC. Encoded protein: CASSPGTSGTNDQFF. V is TRBV18 and J is TRBJ2-1, with 13 bases matching TRBD2. From germline, CDR1 is KGHSH and CDR2 LQKENI. The V gene end was trimmed by 6 bases and the J gene end by 13 bases; junction bases not matched to a gene: 12. The CDR3 contains 15 residues.

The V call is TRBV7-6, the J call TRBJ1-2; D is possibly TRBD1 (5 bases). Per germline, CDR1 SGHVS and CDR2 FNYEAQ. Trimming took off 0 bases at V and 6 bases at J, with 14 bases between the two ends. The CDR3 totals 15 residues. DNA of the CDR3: TGTGCCAGCAGCTTAGCCGGGCCCTTACAGGATGGCTACACCTTC. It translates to CASSLAGPLQDGYTF.

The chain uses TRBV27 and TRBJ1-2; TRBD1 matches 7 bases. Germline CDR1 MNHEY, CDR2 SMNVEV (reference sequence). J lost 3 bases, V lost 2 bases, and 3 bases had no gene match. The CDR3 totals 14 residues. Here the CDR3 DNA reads TGTGCCAGCAGTTTACGCGGGACAGACTATGGCTACACCTTC. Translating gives CASSLRGTDYGYTF.

Written as DNA, the CDR3 is TGTGCCACCAGTGATTTCTCTGAGCAGTTCTTC. The encoded protein is CATSDFSEQFF. V is TRBV24-1 and J is TRBJ2-1; the D is unclear. Per germline, CDR1 KGHDR and CDR2 SFDVKD. Trimming took 1 base from V and 9 from J, leaving 3 bases between them. CDR3 length: 11 residues.

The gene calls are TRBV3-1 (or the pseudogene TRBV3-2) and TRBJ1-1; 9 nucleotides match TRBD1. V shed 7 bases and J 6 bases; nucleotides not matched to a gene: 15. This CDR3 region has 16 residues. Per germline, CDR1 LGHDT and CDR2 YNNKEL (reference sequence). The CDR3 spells CASIPDRGTHLAEAFF. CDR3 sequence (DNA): TGTGCCAGCATTCCGGACAGGGGAACCCACCTCGCTGAAGCTTTCTTT.

This CDR3 is CASSQGAEGTEAFF. The CDR3 DNA reads as TGTGCCAGCAGCCAAGGGGCGGAAGGCACTGAAGCTTTCTTT. The chain is built from TRBV3-1 (or the pseudogene TRBV3-2) and TRBJ1-1; no definite D call. With 1 base removed from V and 4 bases from J, the gap between germline ends came to 10 bases. The germline CDR1 and CDR2 sequences are LGHDT and YNNKEL (reference sequence). The CDR3 contains 14 residues.

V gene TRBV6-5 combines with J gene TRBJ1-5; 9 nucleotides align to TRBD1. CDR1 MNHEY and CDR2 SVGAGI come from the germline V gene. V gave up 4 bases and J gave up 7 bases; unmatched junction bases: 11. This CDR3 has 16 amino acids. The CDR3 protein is CASSSGQGGTGQPQHF. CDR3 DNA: TGTGCCAGCAGTTCGGGACAGGGCGGAACGGGGCAGCCCCAGCATTTT.

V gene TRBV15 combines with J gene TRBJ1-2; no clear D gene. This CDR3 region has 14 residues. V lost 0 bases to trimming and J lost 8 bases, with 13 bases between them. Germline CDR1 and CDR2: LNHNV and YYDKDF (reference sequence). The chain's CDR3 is CATSRDTGRWGYTF. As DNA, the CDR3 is TGTGCCACCAGCAGAGATACTGGGCGTTGGGGCTACACCTTC.

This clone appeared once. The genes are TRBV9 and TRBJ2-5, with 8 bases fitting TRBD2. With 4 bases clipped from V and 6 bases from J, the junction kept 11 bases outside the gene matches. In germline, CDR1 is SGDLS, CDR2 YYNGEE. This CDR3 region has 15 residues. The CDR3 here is CASSPEGAGEQTQYF. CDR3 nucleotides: TGTGCCAGCAGCCCCGAGGGAGCGGGGGAGCAGACCCAGTACTTC.

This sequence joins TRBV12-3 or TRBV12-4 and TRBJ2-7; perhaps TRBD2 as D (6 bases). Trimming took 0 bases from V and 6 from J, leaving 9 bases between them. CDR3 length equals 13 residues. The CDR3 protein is CASSLAMGGEQYF. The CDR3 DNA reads TGTGCCAGCAGTTTAGCGATGGGAGGCGAGCAGTACTTC.

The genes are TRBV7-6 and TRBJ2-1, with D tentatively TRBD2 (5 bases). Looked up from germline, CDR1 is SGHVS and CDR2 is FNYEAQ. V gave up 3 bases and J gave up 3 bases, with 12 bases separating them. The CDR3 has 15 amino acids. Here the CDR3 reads CASSFLSGSYNEQFF. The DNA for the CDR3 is TGTGCCAGCAGCTTCCTCAGTGGGAGCTACAATGAGCAGTTCTTC.

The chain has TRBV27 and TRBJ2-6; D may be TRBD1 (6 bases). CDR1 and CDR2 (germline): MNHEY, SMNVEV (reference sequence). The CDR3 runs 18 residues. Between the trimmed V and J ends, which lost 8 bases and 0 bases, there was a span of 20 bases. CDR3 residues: CASLQGNPFNSGANVLTF. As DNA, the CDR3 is TGTGCCAGCCTTCAGGGGAACCCATTTAACTCTGGGGCCAACGTCCTGACTTTC.

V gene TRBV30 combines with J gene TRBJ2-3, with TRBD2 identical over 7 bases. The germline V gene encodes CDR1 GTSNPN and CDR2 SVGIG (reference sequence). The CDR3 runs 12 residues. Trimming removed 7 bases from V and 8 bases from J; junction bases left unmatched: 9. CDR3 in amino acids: CASRLAGFTQYF. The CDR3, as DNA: TGTGCCTCTAGATTAGCGGGTTTTACGCAGTATTTT.

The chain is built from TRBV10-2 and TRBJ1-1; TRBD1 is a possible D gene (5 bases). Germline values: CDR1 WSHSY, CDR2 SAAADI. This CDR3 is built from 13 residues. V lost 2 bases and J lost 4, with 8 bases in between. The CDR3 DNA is TGCGCCAGCAGTGAGCAGAGGGGCACTGAAGCTTTCTTT. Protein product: CASSEQRGTEAFF.

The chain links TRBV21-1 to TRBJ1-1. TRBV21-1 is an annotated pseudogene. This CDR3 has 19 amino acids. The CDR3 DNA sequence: TGTGCCAGCAGCAAAGAGCGGCAGGTTCCAGCCCGGGGGAACACTGAAGCTTTCTTT. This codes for CASSKERQVPARGNTEAFF.

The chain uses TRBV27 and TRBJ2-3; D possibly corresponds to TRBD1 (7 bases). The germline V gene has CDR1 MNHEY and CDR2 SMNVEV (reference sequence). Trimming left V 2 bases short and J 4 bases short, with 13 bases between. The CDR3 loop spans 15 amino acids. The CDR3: CASSLMSGGSDTQYF. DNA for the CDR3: TGTGCCAGCAGTTTAATGTCAGGGGGGTCAGATACGCAGTATTTT.

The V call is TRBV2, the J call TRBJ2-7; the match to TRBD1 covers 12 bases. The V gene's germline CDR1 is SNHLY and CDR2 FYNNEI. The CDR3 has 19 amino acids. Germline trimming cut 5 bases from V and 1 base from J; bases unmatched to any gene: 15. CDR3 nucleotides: TGTGCCAGCAGTTCATCCGGGACAGGGGGCGTCACCGAATCCTACGAGCAGTACTTC. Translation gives CASSSSGTGGVTESYEQYF.

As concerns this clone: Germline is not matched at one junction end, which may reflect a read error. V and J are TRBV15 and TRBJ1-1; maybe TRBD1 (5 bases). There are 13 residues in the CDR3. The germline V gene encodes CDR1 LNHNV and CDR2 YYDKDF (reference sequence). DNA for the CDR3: TGTGCCATCAGCGGGGGTTTAGGCACTGAAGCTTTCTTT. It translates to CAISGGLGTEAFF.

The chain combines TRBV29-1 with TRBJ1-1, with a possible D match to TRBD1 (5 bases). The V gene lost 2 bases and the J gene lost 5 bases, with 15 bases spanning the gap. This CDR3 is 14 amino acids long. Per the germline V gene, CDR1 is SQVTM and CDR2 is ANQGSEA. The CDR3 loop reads CSVERGDPSTEAFF. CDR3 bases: TGCAGCGTTGAAAGAGGGGACCCGAGTACTGAAGCTTTCTTT.

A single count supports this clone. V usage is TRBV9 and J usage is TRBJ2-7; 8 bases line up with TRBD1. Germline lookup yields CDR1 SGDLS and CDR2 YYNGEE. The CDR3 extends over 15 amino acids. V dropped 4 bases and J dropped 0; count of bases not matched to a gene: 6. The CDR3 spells CASSTGTGGSYEQYF. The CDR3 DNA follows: TGTGCCAGCAGCACGGGGACAGGAGGCTCCTACGAGCAGTACTTC.

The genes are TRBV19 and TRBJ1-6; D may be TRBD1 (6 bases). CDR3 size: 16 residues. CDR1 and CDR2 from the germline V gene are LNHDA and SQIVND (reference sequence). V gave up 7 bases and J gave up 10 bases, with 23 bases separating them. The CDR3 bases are TGTGCCAGTAAGAGAGGGAACTGGGACATTCGGTCACCCCTCCACTTT. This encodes CASKRGNWDIRSPLHF. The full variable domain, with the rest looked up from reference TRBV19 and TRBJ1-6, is DGGITQSPKYLFRKEGQNVTLSCEQNLNHDAMYWYRQDPGQGLRLIYYSQIVNDFQKGDIAEGYSVSREKKESFPLTVTSAQKNPTAFYLCASKRGNWDIRSPLHFGNGTRLTVT.

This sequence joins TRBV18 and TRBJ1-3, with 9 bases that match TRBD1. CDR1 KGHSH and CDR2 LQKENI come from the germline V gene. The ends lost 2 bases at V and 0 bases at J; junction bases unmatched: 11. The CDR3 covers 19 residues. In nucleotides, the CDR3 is TGTGCCAGCTCACCATTCGGACAGGGGCCGAATTACTCTGGAAACACCATATATTTT. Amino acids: CASSPFGQGPNYSGNTIYF. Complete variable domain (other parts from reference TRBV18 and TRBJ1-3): NAGVMQNPRHLVRRRGQEARLRCSPMKGHSHVYWYRQLPEEGLKFMVYLQKENIIDESGMPKERFSAEFPKEGPSILRIQQVVRGDSAAYFCASSPFGQGPNYSGNTIYFGEGSWLTVV.

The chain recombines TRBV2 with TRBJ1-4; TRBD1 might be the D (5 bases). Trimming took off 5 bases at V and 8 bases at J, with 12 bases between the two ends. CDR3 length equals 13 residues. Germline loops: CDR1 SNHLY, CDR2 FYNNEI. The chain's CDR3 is CASSSDSGEKLFF. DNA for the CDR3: TGTGCCAGCAGTAGCGACAGTGGCGAAAAACTGTTTTTT.

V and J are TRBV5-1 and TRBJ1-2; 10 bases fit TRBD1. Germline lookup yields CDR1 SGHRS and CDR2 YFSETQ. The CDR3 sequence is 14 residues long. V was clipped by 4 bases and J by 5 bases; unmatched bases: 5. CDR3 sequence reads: CASSRDRGGYGYTF. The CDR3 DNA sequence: TGCGCCAGCAGCCGGGACAGGGGCGGGTATGGCTACACCTTC.

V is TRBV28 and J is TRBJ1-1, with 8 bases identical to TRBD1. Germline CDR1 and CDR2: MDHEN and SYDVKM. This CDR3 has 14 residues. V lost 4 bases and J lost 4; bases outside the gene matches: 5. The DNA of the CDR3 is TGTGCCAGCAGTTCCCAGGGGGCCCGCACTGAAGCTTTCTTT. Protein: CASSSQGARTEAFF.